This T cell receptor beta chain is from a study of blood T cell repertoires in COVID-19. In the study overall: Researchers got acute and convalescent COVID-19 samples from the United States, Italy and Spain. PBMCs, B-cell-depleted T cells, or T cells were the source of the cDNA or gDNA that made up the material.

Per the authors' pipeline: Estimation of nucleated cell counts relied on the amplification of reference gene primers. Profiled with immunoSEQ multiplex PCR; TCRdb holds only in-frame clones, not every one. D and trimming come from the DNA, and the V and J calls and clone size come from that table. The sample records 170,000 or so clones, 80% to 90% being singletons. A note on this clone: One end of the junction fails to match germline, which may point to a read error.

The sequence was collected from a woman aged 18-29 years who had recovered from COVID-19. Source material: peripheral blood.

The CDR3 region is CASSSILAGGFNEQFF. The CDR3 bases are TGTGCTAGCAGCTCGATACTAGCGGGAGGTTTCAATGAGCAGTTCTTC. The J gene is TRBJ2-1, the V gene TRBV7-7; 12 bases line up with TRBD2. The CDR3 extends over 16 amino acids. The germline V gene has CDR1 SSHAT and CDR2 FNYEAQ (reference sequence).